Included here is one T cell receptor (beta chain) sequence, with context. What it binds is not known. Trimming took off 6 bases at V and 6 bases at J, with 14 bases between the two ends. CDR1 is LNHDA and CDR2 is SQIVND in the germline V gene (reference sequence). This CDR3 contains 13 residues. This record belongs to a study of T cells in Graves' hyperthyroidism and ophthalmopathy. General study findings and limits: With a median lead of around 5.9 months before onset, the model predicted ophthalmopathy.

Diagnoses rested on clinical symptoms, serum thyroxine and TRAb, thyroid ultrasound and orbital computed tomography. Amplified regions were TCR beta CDR3 sequences from RNA transcripts. First-round RT-PCR targeting the TCR CDR3 was performed with the HTBI primer set. In TCRdb, the multiplex PCR reads were re-called with MiXCR into one record per CDR3 protein. Of roughly 510,000 distinct CDR3 sequences in the sample, roughly 45% were seen once. This chain links TRBV19 with TRBJ1-2; no firm D call. The source is an adult woman with Graves' disease, either hyperthyroidism or ophthalmopathy (not recorded which). Sequencing was done on a sample of peripheral blood or thyroid tissue (not recorded which). The CDR3 nucleotides read TGTGCCAGTAGCAGGAGAGAGGGAGATGGCTACACCTTC. Translation: CASSRREGDGYTF.